The rows below give T cell receptor beta chains drawn from one sample of a study of blood T cell repertoires in COVID-19. Profiled with immunoSEQ multiplex PCR; TCRdb holds only in-frame clones, not every one. The sample carries 280,000 or so clones, around 90% recorded once. The specimen was PBMCs or T cells enriched from blood (not recorded which). The source of these receptors is a woman younger than 35 with acute COVID-19. CDR3s include the opening cysteine and the closing phenylalanine or tryptophan. A D gene is named only where the DNA matches it firmly. Clone sizes are given selectively: once, few, many, or a class where the clone is expanded.

v_gene	j_gene	abundance	d_gene	CDR3aa	CDR3nt
TRBV5-5	TRBJ2-2	-	TRBD2	CASSWSPREGTGELFF	TGTGCCAGCAGCTGGTCCCCCAGGGAGGGCACCGGGGAGCTGTTTTTT
TRBV5-6	TRBJ2-7	-	-	CASTYSRGYEQYF	TGTGCCAGCACATACAGTCGGGGATACGAGCAGTACTTC
TRBV7-8	TRBJ1-3	-	-	CASSWGGYSGNTIYF	TGTGCCAGCAGCTGGGGAGGTTACTCTGGAAACACCATATATTTT
TRBV2	TRBJ2-1	-	-	CASSEGSGYNNEQFF	TGTGCCAGCAGTGAAGGCAGCGGCTATAACAATGAGCAGTTCTTC
TRBV27	TRBJ2-1	-	TRBD2	CASSLDGRGFEQFF	TGTGCCAGCAGTTTGGACGGGAGGGGGTTTGAGCAGTTCTTC
TRBV4-3	TRBJ2-1	-	TRBD2	CASSQGTSGGGYEQFF	TGCGCCAGCAGCCAAGGGACTAGCGGGGGCGGCTATGAGCAGTTCTTC
TRBV2	TRBJ2-5	-	TRBD2	CASSVLAGGGDF	TGTGCCAGCAGTGTTCTAGCGGGAGGTGGAGACTTC
TRBV3-1/TRBV3-2	TRBJ1-1	-	-	CASSQEWTNLNTEAFF	TGTGCCAGCAGCCAAGAATGGACAAACCTGAACACTGAAGCTTTCTTT
TRBV6-5	TRBJ1-1	few	TRBD1	CASRLGQVNTEAFF	TGTGCCAGCAGGCTAGGACAGGTGAACACTGAAGCTTTCTTT
TRBV11-2	TRBJ2-1	-	TRBD2	CASRGLAGLSSYNEQFF	TGTGCCAGCAGGGGACTAGCGGGGCTCAGCTCCTACAATGAGCAGTTCTTC
TRBV28	TRBJ1-2	-	-	CASSWPNYGYTF	TGTGCCAGCAGTTGGCCGAACTATGGCTACACCTTC
TRBV27	TRBJ2-7	-	-	CASRGGGYYEQYF	TGTGCCAGCAGAGGGGGAGGGTACTACGAGCAGTACTTC
TRBV7-2	TRBJ1-5	-	-	CASSLFPGELSQPQHF	TGTGCCAGCAGCTTATTTCCAGGGGAGTTAAGTCAGCCCCAGCATTTT
TRBV27	TRBJ2-1	-	TRBD2	CATQAPSGRTKWQFF	TGTGCCACCCAGGCCCCTAGCGGGAGAACAAAATGGCAGTTCTTC
TRBV6-5	TRBJ2-1	-	-	CASSYSLDYNEQFF	TGTGCCAGCAGTTACTCCTTAGATTACAATGAGCAGTTCTTC
TRBV5-6	TRBJ2-3	-	TRBD1	CASSSDRGQYF	TGTGCCAGCAGCTCGGACAGGGGGCAGTATTTT
TRBV5-5	TRBJ1-1	-	-	CASSWGQNTEAFF	TGTGCCAGCAGCTGGGGACAAAACACTGAAGCTTTCTTT
TRBV7-2	TRBJ1-5	-	-	CASSLVQGTSNQPQHF	TGTGCCAGCAGCTTAGTGCAGGGGACAAGCAATCAGCCCCAGCATTTT
TRBV6-1	TRBJ2-3	-	TRBD2	CASSEAGGSRGDTQYF	TGTGCCAGCAGTGAAGCGGGGGGGTCCCGAGGAGATACGCAGTATTTT
TRBV18	TRBJ2-7	few	TRBD1	CASSPGQGSSYEQYF	TGTGCCAGCTCACCGGGACAGGGGAGCTCCTACGAGCAGTACTTC
TRBV9	TRBJ1-2	once	TRBD1	CASSIGTGPNYGYTF	TGTGCCAGCAGCATCGGGACAGGGCCTAACTATGGCTACACCTTC
TRBV7-9	TRBJ2-3	-	TRBD2	CASSLLGLAATDTQYF	TGTGCCAGCAGCTTACTGGGACTAGCGGCAACAGATACGCAGTATTTT
TRBV4-1	TRBJ1-2	-	-	CASSPYPVNGYTF	TGCGCCAGCAGCCCTTATCCGGTCAATGGCTACACCTTC
TRBV29-1	TRBJ2-1	-	TRBD1	CSVDSDRPYNEQFF	TGCAGCGTTGACTCGGACAGGCCCTACAATGAGCAGTTCTTC
TRBV27	TRBJ1-6	few	-	CASSSGPAGQGRAPLHF	TGTGCCAGCAGTTCCGGGCCAGCAGGCCAGGGAAGGGCACCCCTCCACTTT
TRBV28	TRBJ2-3	-	TRBD2	CASSSVSGRPPYSTDTQYF	TGTGCCAGCAGTTCAGTTAGCGGGAGACCCCCCTATAGCACAGATACGCAGTATTTT
TRBV6-4	TRBJ2-1	-	-	CASSDSGVELVNEQFF	TGTGCCAGCAGTGACTCCGGAGTCGAGCTGGTCAATGAGCAGTTCTTC
TRBV11-2	TRBJ2-1	-	-	CASTPYSEQFF	TGTGCCAGCACCCCTTACAGTGAGCAGTTCTTC
TRBV15	TRBJ2-3	once	-	CATSRGGAPHTDTQYF	TGTGCCACCAGCAGAGGGGGAGCGCCCCACACAGATACGCAGTATTTT
TRBV6-2/TRBV6-3	TRBJ1-4	-	-	CASSYSTEKLFF	TGTGCCAGCAGTTATTCGACAGAAAAACTGTTTTTT
TRBV18	TRBJ2-5	-	-	CASSPNSLAETQYF	TGTGCCAGCTCACCAAACTCACTCGCGGAGACCCAGTACTTC
TRBV7-2	TRBJ2-1	-	-	CASSLIAGSSYNEQFF	TGTGCCAGCAGCTTGATTGCGGGAAGCTCCTACAATGAGCAGTTCTTC
TRBV5-1	TRBJ2-1	-	TRBD1	CASSFRQGLYNEQFF	TGCGCCAGCAGCTTCCGACAGGGTCTCTACAATGAGCAGTTCTTC
TRBV27	TRBJ2-4	-	TRBD1	CASRPGSWDSFKNIQYF	TGTGCCAGCAGACCCGGGTCCTGGGACAGCTTCAAAAACATTCAGTACTTC
TRBV6-5	TRBJ1-2	-	-	CASSYSRGNRYGYTF	TGTGCCAGCAGTTACTCTCGGGGGAATCGGTATGGCTACACCTTC
TRBV27	TRBJ2-2	-	TRBD1	CASSLSRQGTGELFF	TGTGCCAGCAGTTTATCCCGACAGGGCACCGGGGAGCTGTTTTTT
TRBV7-9	TRBJ2-1	-	TRBD2	CASSLALRLAGGPKGEQFF	TGTGCCAGCAGCTTAGCGCTAAGGCTAGCGGGAGGGCCAAAGGGTGAGCAGTTCTTC
TRBV7-9	TRBJ1-2	once	-	CASSQGGANSGYGYTF	TGTGCCAGCAGCCAAGGGGGGGCAAACTCTGGCTATGGCTACACCTTC
TRBV9	TRBJ2-1	-	-	CASSVAGNEQFF	TGTGCCAGCAGCGTAGCCGGCAATGAGCAGTTCTTC
TRBV6-6	TRBJ2-3	-	TRBD2	CASSPALAGGNTDTQYF	TGTGCCAGCAGTCCAGCCTTAGCGGGAGGGAACACAGATACGCAGTATTTT
TRBV29-1	TRBJ2-7	-	TRBD2	CSVEGGSGNEYEQYF	TGCAGCGTTGAAGGGGGTAGCGGGAACGAGTACGAGCAGTACTTC
TRBV28	TRBJ2-2	-	-	CASRIYRDTGELFF	TGTGCCAGCAGGATATACAGGGACACCGGGGAGCTGTTTTTT
TRBV5-1	TRBJ2-1	-	-	CASSSTDYRQFF	TGCGCCAGCAGCTCCACGGACTACCGACAGTTCTTC
TRBV3-1/TRBV3-2	TRBJ2-7	-	TRBD2	CASSQGAGALDEQYF	TGTGCCAGCAGCCAAGGAGCGGGGGCGTTGGACGAGCAGTACTTC
TRBV14	TRBJ2-7	once	TRBD2	CASSQRLAGVYEQYF	TGTGCCAGCAGCCAACGGCTAGCGGGGGTCTACGAGCAGTACTTC
TRBV6-2/TRBV6-3	TRBJ2-7	-	-	CASSPLPYEQYF	TGTGCCAGCAGCCCACTCCCCTACGAGCAGTACTTC
TRBV5-8	TRBJ2-1	-	-	CASSRLEVSSYNEQFF	TGTGCCAGCAGCCGCTTGGAGGTGAGCTCCTACAATGAGCAGTTCTTC
TRBV28	TRBJ1-5	-	-	CASSDPDRNQPQHF	TGTGCCAGCAGTGACCCTGACAGGAATCAGCCCCAGCATTTT
TRBV28	TRBJ1-4	-	TRBD1	CASRTGPATNEKLFF	TGTGCCAGCCGGACAGGACCTGCAACTAATGAAAAACTGTTTTTT
TRBV7-9	TRBJ2-1	-	TRBD2	CASSLPYAGVSLHNEQFF	TGTGCCAGCAGCCTACCCTACGCGGGAGTTTCCCTACACAATGAGCAGTTCTTC
TRBV6-5	TRBJ2-7	-	TRBD1	CAISRYGQGMYEQYF	TGTGCCATCTCTAGGTACGGACAGGGTATGTACGAGCAGTACTTC
TRBV7-6	TRBJ1-5	-	-	CASSKDPGQPQHF	TGTGCCAGCAGCAAAGACCCGGGTCAGCCCCAGCATTTT
TRBV28	TRBJ1-6	-	-	CASSLRGLGSSYNSPLHF	TGTGCCAGCAGTTTACGCGGACTCGGAAGCTCCTATAATTCACCCCTCCACTTT
TRBV10-3	TRBJ2-3	-	TRBD2	CATNSGSTDTQYF	TGTGCCACCAATAGCGGGAGCACAGATACGCAGTATTTT
TRBV27	TRBJ2-7	-	TRBD1	CASSLTGQGWYEQYF	TGTGCCAGCAGTTTAACAGGACAGGGGTGGTACGAGCAGTACTTC
TRBV11-2	TRBJ2-3	once	-	CASSFRDKKDTQYF	TGTGCCAGCAGCTTTCGGGACAAGAAAGATACGCAGTATTTT
TRBV19	TRBJ2-7	-	-	CASSARTISYEQYF	TGTGCCAGTAGTGCCAGGACAATCTCCTACGAGCAGTACTTC
TRBV11-1	TRBJ2-7	-	-	CASSLGVLGIEQYF	TGTGCCAGCAGCTTAGGAGTACTCGGGATCGAGCAGTACTTC
TRBV30	TRBJ1-4	once	-	CAWSEWSGGLNEKLFF	TGTGCCTGGAGTGAGTGGTCGGGGGGGCTTAATGAAAAACTGTTTTTT